The 26 T cell receptor beta chains given below trace back to one sample, sequenced in a study of STAT3 mutations in large granular lymphocyte leukemia. Study-level results: In T-cell large granular lymphocyte leukemia, about half of patients showed multiple immunodominant subclonotypes.

Their specific antigens are unknown. TCRdb's copy holds only in-frame clones and misses some; the assay was immunoSEQ multiplex PCR. The data contain 10,000 to 15,000 clones, 88% of them seen just once; the ten biggest clones take up 12%. Sequencing used PBMCs. These receptor sequences come from a human donor with T large granular lymphocyte leukemia. Some clones in this sample may be carry-over from other donors' samples.

The chain combines TRBV6-1 with TRBJ2-7, with D perhaps matching TRBD2 (5 bases). The germline V and J ends were trimmed by 7 bases and 3 bases, with 13 bases remaining between them. Germline loops: CDR1 MNHNS, CDR2 SASEGT. The CDR3 is 13 residues long. The CDR3 protein is CASNLKEGYEQYV. Written as DNA, the CDR3 is TGTGCCAGCAACCTAAAAGAGGGCTACGAGCAGTACGTC.

The chain carries TRBV5-6 and TRBJ1-2, with TRBD1 matching 8 bases. V gave up 2 bases and J gave up 12 bases; unmatched junction bases: 3. CDR1 is SGHDT and CDR2 is YYEEEE in the germline V gene. The CDR3 runs to 11 residues. The CDR3 sequence: CASSFQGADTF. CDR3 nucleotide sequence: TGTGCCAGCAGCTTTCAGGGGGCGGACACCTTC.

The chain carries TRBV7-9 and TRBJ1-1; D call uncertain. V shed 0 bases and J shed 0 bases, with 5 bases lying between them. Germline CDR1 and CDR2: SEHNR and FQNEAQ (reference sequence). The CDR3 has 14 residues. The CDR3 DNA reads TGTGCCAGCAGCTTAGCGCGGGTGAACACTGAAGCTTTCTTT. Protein sequence: CASSLARVNTEAFF. Variable domain in full (rest from reference TRBV7-9 and TRBJ1-1): DTGVSQNPRHKITKRGQNVTFRCDPISEHNRLYWYRQTLGQGPEFLTYFQNEAQLEKSRLLSDRFSAERPKGSFSTLEIQRTEQGDSAMYLCASSLARVNTEAFFGQGTRLTVV.

The V and J genes are TRBV7-2 and TRBJ2-3; TRBD2 aligns across 7 bases. The germline CDR1 and CDR2 sequences are SGHTA and FQGNSA. Trimming at V came to 4 bases and at J to 6 bases, leaving 13 bases not matched to a gene. There are 16 residues in the CDR3. The CDR3 DNA reads TGTGCCAGCAGCTCCTCACTAGCGCCCGGCGGGGATACGCAGTATTTT. This gives the protein CASSSSLAPGGDTQYF.

J is TRBJ2-7 and V is TRBV7-2; 7 bases align to TRBD2. V trimming: 4 bases; J trimming: 7 bases; junction bases outside the gene matches: 7. Germline CDR1 and CDR2: SGHTA and FQGNSA. This CDR3 comprises 13 residues. For the CDR3, the DNA is TGTGCCAGCAGCTCCGGGACTAATCGAGAGCAGTACTTC. Encoded protein: CASSSGTNREQYF.

The chain joins TRBV4-1 to TRBJ2-2, with D perhaps TRBD2 (6 bases). Germline V gives CDR1 MGHRA, CDR2 YSYEKL. This CDR3 is built from 18 residues. V dropped 3 bases and J dropped 3 bases, with 20 bases sitting between them. This chain's CDR3 is CASSQVGLFSTYTGELFF. CDR3 sequence (DNA): TGCGCCAGCAGCCAGGTGGGACTGTTTTCTACTTACACCGGGGAGCTGTTTTTT.

CDR3 residues: CASSLIMNTEAFF. CDR3 coding DNA: TGTGCCAGCAGCTTAATCATGAACACTGAAGCTTTCTTT. V is TRBV5-8 and J is TRBJ1-1; no clear D. V was cut by 2 bases and J by 0 bases, with 5 bases left in between. The CDR3 length is 13 residues. CDR1 and CDR2 (germline): SGHTS, YDEGEE.

The rearrangement links TRBV19 to TRBJ2-2, with TRBD1 as a possible D gene (5 bases). Trimming stripped 2 bases from V and 4 bases from J, with 11 bases between. CDR1 LNHDA and CDR2 SQIVND come from the germline V gene (reference sequence). The CDR3 sequence is 15 residues long. The CDR3 region is CASSIKGLGTGELFF. The CDR3 DNA reads as TGTGCCAGTAGTATAAAGGGGCTCGGCACCGGGGAGCTGTTTTTT. The whole variable domain, remainder taken from reference TRBV19 and TRBJ2-2, is DGGITQSPKYLFRKEGQNVTLSCEQNLNHDAMYWYRQDPGQGLRLIYYSQIVNDFQKGDIAEGYSVSREKKESFPLTVTSAQKNPTAFYLCASSIKGLGTGELFFGEGSRLTVL.

The rearrangement uses TRBV2 and TRBJ1-1; D uncertain. The ends were cut back, 4 bases at V and 0 bases at J, with 6 bases in the middle. The CDR3 runs 13 residues. CDR1 and CDR2 from the germline V gene are SNHLY and FYNNEI. The CDR3 DNA reads TGTGCCAGCAGTGTAGGGTTGAACACTGAAGCTTTCTTT. It specifies CASSVGLNTEAFF.

J is TRBJ2-3 and V is TRBV7-8; D might be TRBD2 (5 bases). This CDR3 has 14 amino acids. Germline lookup yields CDR1 SGHVS and CDR2 FQNEAQ. V was clipped by 5 bases and J by 3 bases, with 12 bases between them. CDR3 region: CASSPREQTDTQYF. The CDR3 coding sequence is TGTGCCAGCAGCCCCCGGGAACAGACAGATACGCAGTATTTT.

The V gene is TRBV5-4, the J gene TRBJ1-1; D gene uncertain. The CDR3 has 14 residues. The V end lost 0 bases, the J end lost 1 base, and 7 bases lay between the germline ends. Germline values: CDR1 SGHNT, CDR2 YYREEE (reference sequence). CDR3 in DNA: TGTGCCAGCAGCTTGGGCCGACAGAACACTGAAGCTTTCTTT. Amino acids: CASSLGRQNTEAFF. Complete variable domain (other parts from reference TRBV5-4 and TRBJ1-1): ETGVTQSPTHLIKTRGQQVTLRCSSQSGHNTVSWYQQALGQGPQFIFQYYREEENGRGNFPPRFSGLQFPNYSSELNVNALELDDSALYLCASSLGRQNTEAFFGQGTRLTVV.

In this sample, this clone turned up a few times. The chain joins TRBV5-5 to TRBJ1-1; tentatively, D is TRBD1 (5 bases). Germline V gene lookup returns CDR1 SGHKS and CDR2 YYEKEE (reference sequence). The CDR3 is made up of 14 amino acids. V lost 4 bases to trimming and J lost 3 bases, with 13 bases between them. CDR3 DNA: TGTGCCAGCAGCCCCGGGACGATAGACACTGAAGCTTTCTTT. Its translation: CASSPGTIDTEAFF.

The chain couples TRBV4-3 to TRBJ2-1; 10 nucleotides agree with TRBD2. This CDR3 has 15 amino acids. Germline lookup yields CDR1 LGHNA and CDR2 YSLEER. After removal of 3 bases from V and 1 base from J, the junction contained 0 bases not matched to a gene. In nucleotides, the CDR3 is TGCGCCAGCAGCCAGGGACTAGCGTCCTACAATGAGCAGTTCTTC. It is translated as CASSQGLASYNEQFF.

This rearrangement joins TRBV6-5 to TRBJ2-7, with TRBD1 identical over 8 bases. Looked up from germline, CDR1 is MNHEY and CDR2 is SVGAGI. The CDR3 runs to 15 residues. Trimming cost V 6 bases and J 0 bases; bases outside gene matches: 7. The CDR3 protein is CASRTRQGNSYEQYF. DNA for the CDR3: TGTGCCAGCAGGACCCGACAGGGGAACTCCTACGAGCAGTACTTC.

This clone was detected only once. The V and J genes are TRBV5-6 and TRBJ2-3, with TRBD1 matching 10 bases. This CDR3 is built from 16 residues. V shed 0 bases and J 3 bases; nucleotides not matched to a gene: 4. Germline lookup yields CDR1 SGHDT and CDR2 YYEEEE. CDR3 sequence (DNA): TGTGCCAGCAGCTTGGCCGACAGGGGGCGGACAGATACGCAGTATTTT. Its translation is CASSLADRGRTDTQYF.

This chain uses TRBV30 with TRBJ2-7; D call uncertain. The CDR3 is 11 amino acids. CDR1 and CDR2 from the germline V gene are GTSNPN and SVGIG (reference sequence). Trimming stripped 5 bases from V and 6 bases from J, with 11 bases between. Here the CDR3 DNA reads TGTGCCTGGGGTCCTCGTTCCGAGCAGTACTTC. Translation gives CAWGPRSEQYF.

A remark on this clone: The limits of the CDR3 on the DNA are not certain, so only TCRdb's listed CDR3 is given. The gene calls are TRBV28 and TRBJ1-1. The CDR3 has 14 residues if both end residues are counted. Germline CDR1 MDHEN, CDR2 SYDVKM. CDR3 loop: CASILGSPNTEAFF.

This CDR3 reads CASSGGSTGELFF. For the CDR3, the DNA is TGTGCCAGCAGCGGTGGAAGCACCGGGGAGCTGTTTTTT. This chain links TRBV9 with TRBJ2-2, with unresolved D. The CDR3 runs 13 residues. Germline CDR1 SGDLS, CDR2 YYNGEE. The ends were cut back, 3 bases at V and 4 bases at J, with 7 bases in the middle.

The genes are TRBV15 and TRBJ1-4; D not resolved. The CDR3 is 15 residues long. V dropped 0 bases and J dropped 8 bases, with 13 bases sitting between them. Germline assignment: CDR1 LNHNV and CDR2 YYDKDF (reference sequence). The CDR3 nucleotides are TGTGCCACCAGCAGAGATTGGGAGACGGAGGAAAAACTGTTTTTT. Translation: CATSRDWETEEKLFF. Full variable domain (remainder filled in from reference TRBV15 and TRBJ1-4): DAMVIQNPRYQVTQFGKPVTLSCSQTLNHNVMYWYQQKSSQAPKLLFHYYDKDFNNEADTPDNFQSRRPNTSFCFLDIRSPGLGDTAMYLCATSRDWETEEKLFFGSGTQLSVL.

A few counts support this clone. The chain uses TRBV7-8 and TRBJ2-7; 8 bases are shared with TRBD2. The CDR3 runs to 14 residues. V was pared by 1 base and J by 4 bases, with 3 bases of the junction left unmatched. Germline CDR1 is SGHVS and CDR2 is FQNEAQ. The CDR3 DNA sequence: TGTGCCAGCAGCTTAGTTACTAGCGGATACGAGCAGTACGTC. Amino acids: CASSLVTSGYEQYV.

V is TRBV4-2 and J is TRBJ2-7; D might be TRBD1 or TRBD2, each matching 5 bases. The CDR3 consists of 16 residues. V dropped 1 base and J dropped 2 bases, with 15 bases sitting between them. Germline V lookup: CDR1 LGHNA, CDR2 YNFKEQ. This CDR3 reads CASSQVGAVQAYEQYF. Here the CDR3 DNA reads TGTGCCAGCAGCCAAGTCGGGGCAGTACAAGCCTACGAGCAGTACTTC.

The genes are TRBV6-1 and TRBJ1-1, with D perhaps TRBD1 (6 bases). This CDR3 comprises 13 residues. V was clipped by 5 bases and J by 1 base, with 8 bases between them. CDR1 and CDR2 from the germline V gene are MNHNS and SASEGT. The CDR3 coding sequence is TGTGCCAGCAGTTGGGGGCCGAACACTGAAGCTTTCTTT. Amino acids: CASSWGPNTEAFF.

The CDR3 protein is CASSLQQGTQFF. As DNA, the CDR3 is TGTGCCAGCAGCCTCCAACAGGGCACGCAGTTCTTC. This chain uses TRBV5-4 with TRBJ2-1, with TRBD1 as a possible D gene (6 bases). The CDR3 covers 12 residues. Trimming stripped 4 bases from V and 12 bases from J, with 14 bases between. Per germline, CDR1 SGHNT and CDR2 YYREEE (reference sequence).

Only one count was recorded for this clone. The chain has TRBV30 and TRBJ2-3; D is uncertain. There are 13 residues in the CDR3. Looked up from germline, CDR1 is GTSNPN and CDR2 is SVGIG (reference sequence). V was shortened by 2 bases and J by 6 bases, with 12 bases between the two germline ends. The CDR3 region is CAWSRAQGDTQYF. The DNA of the CDR3 is TGTGCCTGGAGTCGGGCACAAGGGGATACGCAGTATTTT. The complete variable domain, with remaining parts taken from reference TRBV30 and TRBJ2-3, reads SQTIHQWPATLVQPVGSPLSLECTVEGTSNPNLYWYRQAAGRGLQLLFYSVGIGQISSEVPQNLSASRPQDRQFILSSKKLLLSDSGFYLCAWSRAQGDTQYFGPGTRLTVL.

The chain couples TRBV29-1 to TRBJ1-1; 9 bases match TRBD1. This CDR3 spans 14 amino acids. The V segment lost 7 bases and the J segment 5 bases; nucleotides outside the gene matches: 11. In germline, CDR1 is SQVTM, CDR2 ANQGSEA. The CDR3 sequence: CSAQDRGLSTEAFF. The CDR3 DNA reads TGCAGCGCTCAAGACAGGGGGTTGAGTACTGAAGCTTTCTTT.

This rearrangement joins TRBV5-4 to TRBJ1-4; TRBD1 aligns across 7 bases. CDR1 is SGHNT and CDR2 is YYREEE in the germline V gene (reference sequence). J was trimmed by 2 bases and V by 5 bases; bases with no gene match: 6. The CDR3 has 15 amino acids. The CDR3 region has the DNA TGTGCCAGCAGGAAGGACAGGAGCACTAATGAAAAACTGTTTTTT. Its protein is CASRKDRSTNEKLFF.